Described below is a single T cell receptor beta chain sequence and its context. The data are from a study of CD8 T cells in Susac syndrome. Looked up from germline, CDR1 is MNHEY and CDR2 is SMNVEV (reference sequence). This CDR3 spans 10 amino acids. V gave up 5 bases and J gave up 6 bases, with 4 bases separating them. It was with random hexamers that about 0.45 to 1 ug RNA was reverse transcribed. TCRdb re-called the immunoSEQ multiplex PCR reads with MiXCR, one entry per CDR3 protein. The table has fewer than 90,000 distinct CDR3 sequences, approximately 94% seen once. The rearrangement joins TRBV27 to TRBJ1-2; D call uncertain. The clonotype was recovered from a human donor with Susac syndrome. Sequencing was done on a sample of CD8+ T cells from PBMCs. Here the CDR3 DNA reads TGTGCCAGCAGTCAAAATGGCTACACCTTC. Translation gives CASSQNGYTF.